The T cell receptor beta chain under discussion was sequenced for a study of blood T cell repertoires in COVID-19. Patients at the Seattle site were enrolled during active infection and followed longitudinally. Assay used: immunoSEQ multiplex PCR; TCRdb lists only in-frame clones, some missing. The table has under 250,000 clones, 80% to 95% seen once. Per the germline V gene, CDR1 is SGHRS and CDR2 is YFSETQ. Trimming pared 4 bases from V and 3 bases from J, leaving 11 bases between. This CDR3 region has 13 residues. This clonotype was obtained from a man aged 60-69 years with COVID-19, enrolled during active disease. The specimen was peripheral blood. The chain carries TRBV5-1 and TRBJ2-7, with D perhaps TRBD1 (5 bases). The CDR3 coding sequence is TGCGCCAGCAGCATCGACAGCTACTACGAGCAGTACTTC. This encodes CASSIDSYYEQYF.